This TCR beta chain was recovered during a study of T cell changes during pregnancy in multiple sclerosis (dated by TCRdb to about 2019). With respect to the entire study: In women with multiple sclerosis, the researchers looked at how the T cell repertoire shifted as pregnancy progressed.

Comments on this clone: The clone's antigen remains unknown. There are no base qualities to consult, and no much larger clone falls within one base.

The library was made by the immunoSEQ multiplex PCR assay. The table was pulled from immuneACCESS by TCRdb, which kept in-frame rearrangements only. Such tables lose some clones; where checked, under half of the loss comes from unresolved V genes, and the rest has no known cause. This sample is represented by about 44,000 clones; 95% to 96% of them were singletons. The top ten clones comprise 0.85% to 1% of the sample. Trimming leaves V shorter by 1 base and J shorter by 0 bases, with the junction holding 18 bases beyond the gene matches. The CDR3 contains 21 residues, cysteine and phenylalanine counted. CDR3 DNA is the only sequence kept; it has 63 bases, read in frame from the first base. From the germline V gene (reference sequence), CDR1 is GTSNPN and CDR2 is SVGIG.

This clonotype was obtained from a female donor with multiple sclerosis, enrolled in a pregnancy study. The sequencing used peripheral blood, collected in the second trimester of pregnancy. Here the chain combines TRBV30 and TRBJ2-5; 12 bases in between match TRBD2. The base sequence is TGTGCCTGGAGTGGTTTGTCGACTAGCGGGAGAATACGAACCCACCAAGAGACCCAGTACTTC. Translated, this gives CAWSGLSTSGRIRTHQETQYF.